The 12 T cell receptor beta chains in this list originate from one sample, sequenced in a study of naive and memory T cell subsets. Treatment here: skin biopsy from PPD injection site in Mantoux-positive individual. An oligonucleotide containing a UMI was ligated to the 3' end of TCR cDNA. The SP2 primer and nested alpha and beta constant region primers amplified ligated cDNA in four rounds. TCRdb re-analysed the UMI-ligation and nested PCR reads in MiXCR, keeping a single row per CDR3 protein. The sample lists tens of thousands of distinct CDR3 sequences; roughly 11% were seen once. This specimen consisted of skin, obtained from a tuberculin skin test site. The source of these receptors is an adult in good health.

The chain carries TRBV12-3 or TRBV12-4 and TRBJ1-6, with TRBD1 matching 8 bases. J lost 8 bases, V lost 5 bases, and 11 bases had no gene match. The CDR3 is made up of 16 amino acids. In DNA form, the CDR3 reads TGTGCCAGCAGTACAAACCAGGGGGCGAATCATTCACCCCTCCACTTT. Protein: CASSTNQGANHSPLHF.

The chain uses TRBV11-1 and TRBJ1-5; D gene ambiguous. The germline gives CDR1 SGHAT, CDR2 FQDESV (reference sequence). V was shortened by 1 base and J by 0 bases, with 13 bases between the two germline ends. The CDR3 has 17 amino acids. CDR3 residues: CASSLGGESHSNQPQHF. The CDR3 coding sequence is TGTGCCAGCAGCTTAGGTGGTGAGAGCCATAGCAATCAGCCCCAGCATTTT.

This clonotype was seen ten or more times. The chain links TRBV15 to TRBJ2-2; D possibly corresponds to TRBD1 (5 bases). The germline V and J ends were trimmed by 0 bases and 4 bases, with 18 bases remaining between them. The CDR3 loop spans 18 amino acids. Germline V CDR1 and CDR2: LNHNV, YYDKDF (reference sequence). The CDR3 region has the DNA TGTGCCACCAGCAGAGATCTTTATGTTGGACACCTCACCGGGGAGCTGTTTTTT. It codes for CATSRDLYVGHLTGELFF.

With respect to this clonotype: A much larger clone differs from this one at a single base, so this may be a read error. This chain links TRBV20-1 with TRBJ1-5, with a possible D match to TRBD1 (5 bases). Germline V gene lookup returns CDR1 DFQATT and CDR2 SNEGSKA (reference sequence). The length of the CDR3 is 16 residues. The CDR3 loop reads CSAPGPAGYGVQPQNF. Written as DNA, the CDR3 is TGCAGTGCTCCCGGACCCGCAGGGTATGGAGTTCAGCCCCAGAATTTT.

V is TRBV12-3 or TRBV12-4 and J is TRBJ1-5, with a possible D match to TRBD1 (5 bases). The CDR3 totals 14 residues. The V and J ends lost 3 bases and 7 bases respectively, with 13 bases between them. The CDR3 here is CASSFRQGTQPQHF. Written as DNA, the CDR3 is TGTGCCAGCAGTTTCCGGCAGGGAACCCAGCCCCAGCATTTT.

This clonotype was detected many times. In nucleotides, the CDR3 is TGTGCCAGCACTAGATGGCAGAACTTCTTTAATGAGCAGTTCTTC. This translates into CASTRWQNFFNEQFF. The chain is built from TRBV28 and TRBJ2-1; no clear D. V was pared by 7 bases and J by 7 bases, with 20 bases between. This CDR3 comprises 15 residues. The V gene's germline CDR1 is MDHEN and CDR2 SYDVKM.

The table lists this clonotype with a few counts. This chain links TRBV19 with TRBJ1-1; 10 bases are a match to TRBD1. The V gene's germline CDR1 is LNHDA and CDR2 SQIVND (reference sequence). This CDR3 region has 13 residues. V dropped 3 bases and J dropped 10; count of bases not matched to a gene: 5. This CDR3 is CASSMGQGSGAFF. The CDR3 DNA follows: TGTGCCAGTAGTATGGGACAGGGGTCTGGAGCTTTCTTT. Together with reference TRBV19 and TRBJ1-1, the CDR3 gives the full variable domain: DGGITQSPKYLFRKEGQNVTLSCEQNLNHDAMYWYRQDPGQGLRLIYYSQIVNDFQKGDIAEGYSVSREKKESFPLTVTSAQKNPTAFYLCASSMGQGSGAFFGQGTRLTVV.

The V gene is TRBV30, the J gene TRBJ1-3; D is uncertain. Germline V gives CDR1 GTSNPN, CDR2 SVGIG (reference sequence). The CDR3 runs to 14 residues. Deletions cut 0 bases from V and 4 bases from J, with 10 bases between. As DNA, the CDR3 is TGTGCCTGGAGTGTAAACGGATTCGGAAACACCATATATTTT. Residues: CAWSVNGFGNTIYF.

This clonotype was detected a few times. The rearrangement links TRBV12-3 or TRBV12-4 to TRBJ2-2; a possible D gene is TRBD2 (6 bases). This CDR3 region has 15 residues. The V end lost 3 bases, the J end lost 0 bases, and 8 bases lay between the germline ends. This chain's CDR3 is CASSFGRTNTGELFF. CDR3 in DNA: TGTGCCAGCAGTTTCGGGAGAACGAACACCGGGGAGCTGTTTTTT.

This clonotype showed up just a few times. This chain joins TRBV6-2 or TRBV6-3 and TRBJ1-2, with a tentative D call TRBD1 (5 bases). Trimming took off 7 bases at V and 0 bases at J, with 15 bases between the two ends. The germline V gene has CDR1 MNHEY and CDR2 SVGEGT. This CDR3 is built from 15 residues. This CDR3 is CASKDPQGANYGYTF. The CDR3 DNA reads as TGTGCCAGCAAGGATCCGCAGGGAGCTAACTATGGCTACACCTTC.

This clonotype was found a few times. As DNA, the CDR3 is TGTGCCAGCAGCTTACAGGGTGATACGCAGTATTTT. It is translated as CASSLQGDTQYF. The rearrangement links TRBV5-6 to TRBJ2-3, with D perhaps TRBD1 (6 bases). The CDR3 runs 12 residues. V dropped 2 bases and J dropped 6 bases, with 7 bases sitting between them. Looked up from germline, CDR1 is SGHDT and CDR2 is YYEEEE.

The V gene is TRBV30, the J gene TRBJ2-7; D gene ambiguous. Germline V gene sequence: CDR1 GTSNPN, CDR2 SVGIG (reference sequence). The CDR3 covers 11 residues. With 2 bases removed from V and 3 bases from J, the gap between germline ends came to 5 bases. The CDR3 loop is CAWSPGYEQYF. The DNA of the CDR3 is TGTGCCTGGAGTCCAGGCTACGAGCAGTACTTC.